Below, one T cell receptor beta chain is given with its context. The antigen remains undetermined. Random hexamers were used to reverse transcribe the RNA input (about 0.45 to 1 ug). By means of immunoSEQ multiplex PCR, TCR beta CDR3 spanning 54 Vbeta and 13 Jbeta underwent amplification. TCRdb redid the calling of the immunoSEQ multiplex PCR reads with MiXCR, one entry per CDR3 protein. The data show about 69,000 distinct CDR3 sequences, 75% to 95% seen once. The authors sequenced TCR beta from blood CD8+ and CD4+ T cells. TEMRA cells were FACS-enriched, and CD8+ and CD4+ T cells were isolated negatively. The CDR3 contains 12 residues. Trimming at V came to 11 bases and at J to 4 bases, leaving 5 bases not matched to a gene. This sample is part of a study of CD8 T cells in Susac syndrome. Study-level results: The study acknowledged a relatively small number of individuals in its TCR sequencing and HLA analysis.

The sequence was collected from a human donor with multiple sclerosis. Material: CD8+ T cells from PBMCs. This sequence joins TRBV12-3 or TRBV12-4 and TRBJ2-1, with TRBD1 matching over 7 bases. The CDR3 DNA is TGTGCCTCCCGGGACAGTTACAATGAGCAGTTCTTC. This translates into CASRDSYNEQFF.